This T cell receptor (beta chain) originates from a study of shared clonotypes between healthy human individuals. Regarding the study as a whole: Memory subsets had estimated richness that was generally smaller than that of naive subsets. Sampling involved blood alone; tissue repertoires likely differ.

The study separated CD4+ cells into CD45RA+ naive and CD45RA-negative memory subsets. The authors ran the assay at deep level. Method: immunoSEQ multiplex PCR; TCRdb's copy keeps in-frame clones and lacks some. The sample shows 1.4 million to 1.5 million clones, roughly 96% of them seen only once. As for this clone: Its antigen is not identified.

The sample was naive CD4+ T cells sorted from blood. Noted subset: CD45RA+ positively selected. This receptor was taken from a man aged 25-45 years in good health.

Here the CDR3 DNA reads TGTGCCAGCAGCTTAAATGGGATTGCGGGTGAGCAGTTCTTC. Translated, it gives CASSLNGIAGEQFF. The V call is TRBV9, the J call TRBJ2-1, with a weak D call TRBD2 (5 bases). This CDR3 has 14 amino acids. Germline V CDR1 and CDR2: SGDLS, YYNGEE. V was trimmed by 4 bases and J by 9 bases, leaving 17 bases between them.